The text below deals with one TCR beta chain. The record originates from a study of control samples from healthy donors and cancer patients. TCRdb's table, derived via immunoSEQ multiplex PCR, lists solely in-frame clones and lacks some. The top ten hold approximately 7% of the sample, which has a few thousand clones, around four fifths seen once. The sequencing sample was made of formalin-fixed, paraffin-embedded tissue. The sequence came from a female donor with lung cancer.

The CDR3 DNA reads TGTGCCTGTAGAGGACTAGCGGGAGTTAGGGAGACCCAGTACTTC. This sequence encodes CACRGLAGVRETQYF. The V gene is TRBV30, the J gene TRBJ2-5, with TRBD2 identical over 13 bases. The V gene's germline CDR1 is GTSNPN and CDR2 SVGIG (reference sequence). CDR3 size: 15 residues. Losses at the gene ends were 6 bases for V and 5 bases for J; bases not matched to a gene: 9.